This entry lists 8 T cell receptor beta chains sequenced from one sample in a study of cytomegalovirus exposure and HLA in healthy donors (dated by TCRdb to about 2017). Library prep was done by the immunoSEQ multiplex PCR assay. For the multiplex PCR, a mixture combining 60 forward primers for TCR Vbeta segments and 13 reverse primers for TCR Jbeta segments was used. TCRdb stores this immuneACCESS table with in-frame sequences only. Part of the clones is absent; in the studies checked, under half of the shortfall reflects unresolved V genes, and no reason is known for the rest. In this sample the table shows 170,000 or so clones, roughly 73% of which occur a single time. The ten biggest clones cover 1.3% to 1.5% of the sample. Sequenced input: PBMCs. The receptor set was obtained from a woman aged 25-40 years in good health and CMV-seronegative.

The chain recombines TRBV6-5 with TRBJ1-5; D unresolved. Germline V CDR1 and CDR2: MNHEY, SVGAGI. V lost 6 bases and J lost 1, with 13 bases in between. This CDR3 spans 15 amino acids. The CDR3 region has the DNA TGTGCCAGCAGGGTAACGGGTTTGAGCAATCAGCCCCAGCATTTT. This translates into CASRVTGLSNQPQHF.

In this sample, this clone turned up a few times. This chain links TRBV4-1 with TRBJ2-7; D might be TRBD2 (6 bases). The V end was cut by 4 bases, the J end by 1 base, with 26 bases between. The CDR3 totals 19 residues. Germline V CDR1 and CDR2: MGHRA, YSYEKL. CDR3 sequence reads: CASSLAEEGFFPNSYEQYF. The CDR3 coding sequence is TGCGCCAGCAGCCTCGCAGAGGAGGGTTTTTTTCCGAATTCCTACGAGCAGTACTTC.

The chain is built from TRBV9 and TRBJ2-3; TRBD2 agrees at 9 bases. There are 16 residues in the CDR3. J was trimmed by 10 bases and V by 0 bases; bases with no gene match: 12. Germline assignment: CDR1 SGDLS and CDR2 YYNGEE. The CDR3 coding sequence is TGTGCCAGCAGCGTAGGGCCTAGCGGGACCTACTCAGCGCAGTATTTT. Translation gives CASSVGPSGTYSAQYF.

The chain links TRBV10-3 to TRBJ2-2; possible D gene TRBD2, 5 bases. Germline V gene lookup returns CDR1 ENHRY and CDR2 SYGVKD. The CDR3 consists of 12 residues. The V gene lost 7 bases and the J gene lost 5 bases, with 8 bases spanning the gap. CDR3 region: CAIKRGTGELFF. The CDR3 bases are TGTGCCATCAAGCGCGGGACCGGGGAGCTGTTTTTT.

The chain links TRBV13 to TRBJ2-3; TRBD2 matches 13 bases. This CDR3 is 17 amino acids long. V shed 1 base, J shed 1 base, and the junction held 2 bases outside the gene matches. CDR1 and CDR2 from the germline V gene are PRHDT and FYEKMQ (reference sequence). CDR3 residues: CASSLEGTSGGTDTQYF. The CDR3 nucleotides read TGTGCCAGCAGCTTAGAGGGGACTAGCGGGGGCACAGATACGCAGTATTTT. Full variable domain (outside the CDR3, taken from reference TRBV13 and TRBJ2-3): AAGVIQSPRHLIKEKRETATLKCYPIPRHDTVYWYQQGPGQDPQFLISFYEKMQSDKGSIPDRFSAQQFSDYHSELNMSSLELGDSALYFCASSLEGTSGGTDTQYFGPGTRLTVL.

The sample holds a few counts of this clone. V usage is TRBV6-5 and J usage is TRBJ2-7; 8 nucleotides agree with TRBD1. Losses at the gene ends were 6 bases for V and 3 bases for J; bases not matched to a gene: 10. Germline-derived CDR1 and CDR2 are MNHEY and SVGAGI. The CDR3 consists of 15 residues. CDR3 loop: CASSTRGRSLYEQYF. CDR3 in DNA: TGTGCCAGCAGCACCAGGGGGCGTTCTCTCTACGAGCAGTACTTC.

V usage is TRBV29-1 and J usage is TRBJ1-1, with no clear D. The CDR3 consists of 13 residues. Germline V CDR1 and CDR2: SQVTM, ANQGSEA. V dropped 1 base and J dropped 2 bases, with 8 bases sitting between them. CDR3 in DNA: TGCAGCGTTGAAGTTGACTTCAACACTGAAGCTTTCTTT. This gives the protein CSVEVDFNTEAFF.

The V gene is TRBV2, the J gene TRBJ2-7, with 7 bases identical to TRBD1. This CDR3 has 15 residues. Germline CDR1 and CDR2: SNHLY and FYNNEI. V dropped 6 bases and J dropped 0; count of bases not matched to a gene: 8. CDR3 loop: CASRADRESSYEQYF. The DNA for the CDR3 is TGTGCCAGCAGGGCAGACAGGGAGAGCTCCTACGAGCAGTACTTC.